The 8 T cell receptor beta chains listed next were all sequenced from one sample in a study of blood T cell repertoires in COVID-19. TCRdb's copy holds only in-frame clones and misses some; the assay was immunoSEQ multiplex PCR. Of 200,000 or so clones detected, 88% appear once; the ten largest clones hold around 2.9%. The sample taken for sequencing was peripheral blood. The receptors derive from a woman between 55 and 75 years old with acute or convalescent COVID-19.

For this clone: The sample carries other DNA sequences with the same CDR3. The V and J genes are TRBV18 and TRBJ1-1; 7 bases match TRBD1. The trim removed 3 bases at V and 4 bases at J, leaving 5 bases unmatched. Germline V gene data show CDR1 as KGHSH and CDR2 as LQKENI. The CDR3 contains 14 residues. The CDR3 nucleotides are TGTGCCAGCTCACCCCGGACAGGAGGCACTGAAGCTTTCTTT. It yields the protein CASSPRTGGTEAFF. Together with reference TRBV18 and TRBJ1-1, the CDR3 gives the full variable domain: NAGVMQNPRHLVRRRGQEARLRCSPMKGHSHVYWYRQLPEEGLKFMVYLQKENIIDESGMPKERFSAEFPKEGPSILRIQQVVRGDSAAYFCASSPRTGGTEAFFGQGTRLTVV.

V and J are TRBV5-1 and TRBJ2-3; 10 nucleotides line up with TRBD2. V lost 0 bases to trimming and J lost 4 bases; unmatched junction nucleotides: 5. This CDR3 comprises 16 residues. The germline CDR1 and CDR2 sequences are SGHRS and YFSETQ. This CDR3 reads CASSLVAGGGADTQYF. The DNA of the CDR3 is TGCGCCAGCAGCTTGGTAGCGGGGGGTGGAGCAGATACGCAGTATTTT.

A few counts support this clone. This chain joins TRBV7-9 and TRBJ1-6; 9 nucleotides line up with TRBD1. The CDR3 is 15 amino acids. V shed 4 bases, J shed 5 bases, and the junction held 3 bases outside the gene matches. The V gene's germline CDR1 is SEHNR and CDR2 FQNEAQ (reference sequence). CDR3 loop: CASSSGTGNNSPLHF. The CDR3 bases are TGTGCCAGCAGCTCCGGGACAGGGAATAATTCACCCCTCCACTTT. The full variable domain, with the rest looked up from reference TRBV7-9 and TRBJ1-6, is DTGVSQNPRHKITKRGQNVTFRCDPISEHNRLYWYRQTLGQGPEFLTYFQNEAQLEKSRLLSDRFSAERPKGSFSTLEIQRTEQGDSAMYLCASSSGTGNNSPLHFGNGTRLTVT.

This clone appeared once. V is TRBV5-1 and J is TRBJ2-1; D may be TRBD1 (5 bases). The germline CDR1 and CDR2 sequences are SGHRS and YFSETQ. Between the trimmed V and J ends, which lost 5 bases and 4 bases, there was a span of 13 bases. The CDR3 is 14 residues long. CDR3 nucleotide sequence: TGCGCCAGCAGTGTGGGGCAGCAATACAATGAGCAGTTCTTC. Protein sequence: CASSVGQQYNEQFF. Drawing the rest from reference TRBV5-1 and TRBJ2-1, the complete variable domain is KAGVTQTPRYLIKTRGQQVTLSCSPISGHRSVSWYQQTPGQGLQFLFEYFSETQRNKGNFPGRFSGRQFSNSRSEMNVSTLELGDSALYLCASSVGQQYNEQFFGPGTRLTVL.

The chain links TRBV24-1 to TRBJ2-2; possible D gene TRBD1, 5 bases. The CDR3 sequence is 12 residues long. In germline, CDR1 is KGHDR, CDR2 SFDVKD. V lost 9 bases, J lost 4 bases, and 8 bases lay in between. CDR3 bases: TGTGCCACCGGCAGGGCCACCGGGGAGCTGTTTTTT. Amino acids: CATGRATGELFF.

The chain recombines TRBV5-8 with TRBJ1-2, with D unresolved. CDR1 and CDR2 from the germline V gene are SGHTS and YDEGEE. V was trimmed by 0 bases and J by 4 bases, leaving 13 bases between them. This CDR3 is 15 amino acids long. CDR3 coding DNA: TGTGCCAGCAGCTTGGGACCCGGCACGGGCTATGGCTACACCTTC. It specifies CASSLGPGTGYGYTF. The full variable domain, with the rest looked up from reference TRBV5-8 and TRBJ1-2, is EAGVTQSPTHLIKTRGQQATLRCSPISGHTSVYWYQQALGLGLQFLLWYDEGEERNRGNFPPRFSGRQFPNYSSELNVNALELEDSALYLCASSLGPGTGYGYTFGSGTRLTVV.

The J gene is TRBJ2-2, the V gene TRBV9; 12 bases are a match to TRBD2. This CDR3 contains 16 residues. V gave up 3 bases and J gave up 2 bases; unmatched junction bases: 2. Germline CDR1 SGDLS, CDR2 YYNGEE. This CDR3 reads CASSATSGGNTGELFF. The CDR3 DNA reads TGTGCCAGCAGCGCGACTAGCGGGGGTAACACCGGGGAGCTGTTTTTT.

The table lists this clone with a count of one. The chain employs TRBV7-9 and TRBJ2-3; D remains unclear. The CDR3 consists of 15 residues. Trimming removed 1 base from V and 0 bases from J, with 8 bases in between. Germline values: CDR1 SEHNR, CDR2 FQNEAQ (reference sequence). CDR3: CASSLERRSTDTQYF. The CDR3 nucleotides are TGTGCCAGCAGCTTAGAACGCAGAAGCACAGATACGCAGTATTTT.